This T cell receptor beta chain was observed in a study of shared clonotypes between healthy human individuals (dated by TCRdb to 2019 to 2021). Study-wide context: The cohort included a few men and a couple of women between 18 and 49 years of age. Blood TCR repertoires of several healthy adults were deeply sequenced to estimate repertoire size and the extent of clonotype sharing between individuals. To increase sequencing depth and limit assay-specific biases, different laboratories used diverse techniques to prepare libraries and sequence TCR repertoires. Each donor's leukapheresis produced roughly between roughly 0.85 and 10 billion PBMCs. For each donor, CD4 naive and CD4 memory were each given three plates, CD8 naive was given two plates, and CD8 memory was given one plate. The research as a whole found: Based on pairwise subsampling, the degree of clonotype sharing among donors was expected to be affected by sequencing depth. Estimated clonotype richness was generally larger for naive than for memory subsets. Clonotypes shared by all four sorted-subset donors showed higher generation probabilities than non-shared clonotypes. Roughly 5% of naive CD4, approximately 3.7% of naive CD8, 2.3% of memory CD4, and over 0.35% of memory CD8 clonotypes were shared across a few donors. Sampling was restricted to blood, and TCR repertoires in tissues likely differ from the TCR repertoires found in blood. Because the study included only a small number of donors, the genetic and exposure-history diversity represented was limited. Even with the large sequencing depth, rarefaction of the sorted-subset datasets indicated that sequencing was incomplete.

Using the deep immunoSEQ assay, multiplex PCR amplified TCR CDR3 regions from genomic DNA. Extracted genomic DNA from each cell subset was spread evenly across all wells of several immunoSEQ 96-well plates, with each plate serving as a replicate. Each replicate PCR for sorted subsets received about 180 ng genomic DNA, equal to roughly 33,000 T cell genomes. The purified libraries were quantified using a Qubit 3.0 fluorometer, sized with a Bioanalyzer 2100, and then quantified again using the KAPA Library Quantification kit. A separate single-read 150-cycle Illumina NextSeq 550 flow cell was used to sequence each immunoSEQ 96-well plate. In the original analysis: Because only junctional sequences without quality scores were contained in the immunoSEQ output, filtering matching that applied to full-length reads could not be performed. Sequences were annotated with PyIR, a Python wrapper for IgBLAST v1.9, and V/J genes and CDR3 were assigned using IMGT germline references. Reads with weak V/J assignments (E-value above 1e-6), missing CDR3, stop codons, out-of-frame junctions, or ambiguous translated residues were removed. V3J clonotypes were defined as sequences sharing an identical inferred V gene, J gene, and CDR3 amino acid sequence. Percentage overlap between repertoires was calculated by dividing the number of shared unique clonotypes by the size of the smaller repertoire. RTK rarefaction, the Chao1 estimator, and Recon v2.1 estimates of unobserved clonotypes were used to assess repertoire richness. Generation probabilities were computed with OLGA for all TCRbeta clonotypes obtained by the gDNA method from several donors. TCRdb limited this immuneACCESS table to in-frame rearrangements with V and J called. A share of clones is missing; checked studies link under half to unresolved V genes, and the rest is unexplained. V, J and clone size derive from that table, while D and trimming were established from the DNA sequence. Within this sample are about 1 million clones, with around 74% of them counted one time only. The ten biggest clones cover roughly 1.4% of the sample.

About this clone: Its antigen remains undetermined. Base-call qualities are not available, and no considerably larger clone is one nucleotide away.

CDR1 and CDR2, per the germline V gene, are WSHSY and SAAADI. The CDR3 covers 13 residues, taking in both the cysteine and the phenylalanine. CDR3 DNA only is kept here, 39 bases in frame from base 1. The V and J ends are trimmed by 0 bases and 12 bases, leaving 14 bases between them. Healthy HIV-negative adults with no recently reported acute infections or vaccinations were included as donors. All donors were Caucasian adults living in Nashville, Tennessee, USA. CD4+ T cells were enriched by magnetic negative selection; naive cells were then positively selected on CD45RA, and the negative fraction formed the memory subset. After blood collection by leukapheresis, PBMCs were isolated using Ficoll-Histopaque density gradient centrifugation and then cryopreserved in the vapor phase of liquid nitrogen. Analytical flow cytometry was used to check the purity and quantity of each magnetically sorted T cell population. Genomic DNA was isolated from each sorted fraction and quantified by UV absorbance on a Nanodrop 2000c.

The specimen was memory CD4+ T cells sorted from blood. Taken with the paper, the label for cell subset or site translates to: CD45RA-negative fraction. This receptor was identified in a man younger than 35 in good health. The chain couples TRBV10-2 to TRBJ2-5, and possibly TRBD2, on 5 matching bases. CDR3 region: CASSESPGPGKYF. The DNA is as follows: TGCGCCAGCAGTGAGTCGCCGGGCCCGGGGAAGTACTTC.